This T cell receptor beta chain is from a study of T-cell memory formation after mild COVID-19. At the level of the study: Among the donors, TCR clusters were largely specific to each donor.

Study observations and caveats: Clones contracting day 15 to 85 were balanced CD4/CD8; later expanders leaned CD4+. Detection of some responders pre-infection suggested pre-existing cross-reactive memory T cells participated.

TCRdb re-analysed the 5' RACE reads in MiXCR, keeping a single row per CDR3 protein. In the table there are around 130,000 distinct CDR3 sequences, about 17% of which are singletons. CDR3 length: 14 amino acids. Germline V gene sequence: CDR1 SGHRS, CDR2 YFSETQ. V lost 4 bases and J 6 bases, leaving 17 bases between the germline ends. On this clonotype: What it binds is unknown.

The rearrangement links TRBV5-1 to TRBJ2-7; D is unclear. The specimen sequenced was PBMCs or a T cell subset sorted from them (not recorded which). This receptor was identified in a man younger than 35 who had mild COVID-19 (a few samples of this study predate the infection). Cell type and time point are not known. The CDR3 nucleotides read TGCGCCAGCAGCCAGAGACCGCGTCTGGCCGAGCAGTACTTC. It specifies CASSQRPRLAEQYF.